This record covers a single T cell receptor (beta chain). No antigen is known for it. Germline CDR1 MNHEY, CDR2 SMNVEV (reference sequence). The CDR3 covers 13 residues. V shed 6 bases and J shed 2 bases, with 10 bases lying between them. Diagnostic conclusions were grounded in clinical symptoms, serum thyroxine, TRAb, thyroid ultrasound and orbital computed tomography. The sample originates from a study of Graves' ophthalmopathy and Graves' hyperthyroidism. Background on the study: Researchers obtained peripheral blood at initial diagnosis, before any treatment had begun. Study outcomes and limitations: Most clonotypes expanded in thyroid above 0.001 frequency were present in blood too. The model's prediction of ophthalmopathy progression had approximately 67% sensitivity and approximately 77% specificity.

As the template, RNA transcripts were used to amplify TCR beta CDR3 regions. Scientists carried out first-round RT-PCR using HTBI primers and then a second-round multiplex PCR. TCRdb reanalysed the multiplex PCR reads using MiXCR and keeps one entry per CDR3 protein. The top ten clones hold under 3.5% of a sample with 400,000 to 450,000 distinct CDR3 sequences, roughly 20% of them seen once. The J gene is TRBJ1-1, the V gene TRBV27; D call uncertain. The material sequenced was peripheral blood. The TCR originated in a woman aged 18-29 years with stable Graves' hyperthyroidism. In DNA form, the CDR3 reads TGTGCCAGCAGCTCTCACATAAACACTGAAGCTTTCTTT. It yields the protein CASSSHINTEAFF.